A single T cell receptor (beta chain) is shown here with its context. This specimen comes from a study of glioma-infiltrating T cells after dendritic cell vaccination. Specified time point: after dendritic cell vaccination, including at tumor progression/relapse. All glioblastoma patients lacked an isocitrate dehydrogenase mutation. The CDR3 is 14 amino acids. Trimming took 10 bases from V and 2 from J, leaving 18 bases between them. CDR1 is MNHNS, CDR2 SASEGT, per germline. The immunoSEQ assay amplified TCRB CDR3 from up to about 2 ug DNA. Amplification used 60 V beta primers and 13 J beta primers. Sequencing used immunoSEQ multiplex PCR; TCRdb keeps in-frame clones, though not all of them. The sample has approximately 50,000 clones; roughly 84% are singletons.

Source: blood, taken after dendritic cell vaccination. The sequence came from a human donor with glioblastoma. The chain uses TRBV6-1 and TRBJ2-7; maybe TRBD2 (5 bases). The CDR3 reads CATTRRVRAYEQYF. The CDR3 DNA reads as TGTGCCACCACCAGGCGGGTTCGGGCCTACGAGCAGTACTTC.